This T cell receptor beta chain came from a study of CD8 T cells in ankylosing spondylitis. By quantitative 5'-RACE with molecular barcodes, the TCR beta libraries were made. TCRdb re-derived calls from the 5' RACE reads in MiXCR, one entry per CDR3 protein. This sample has about 390,000 distinct CDR3 sequences, with 20% to 25% found just once. A word on this clonotype: Its target is not known.

Study-wide findings and caveats: Several highly homologous variants made up a TCR beta motif, and this motif appeared characteristic of ankylosing spondylitis blood. Reportedly, significant enrichment of disease-linked clones occurred in matched ankylosing spondylitis synovial fluid.

The CDR3 has 17 amino acids. Trimming took 1 base from V and 0 from J; bases not matched to a gene: 5. From germline, CDR1 is SGHRS and CDR2 YFSETQ. V is TRBV5-1 and J is TRBJ2-3; 10 bases fit TRBD2. Material: blood, either unsorted or a sorted T cell fraction (not recorded which). This clonotype was obtained from a male donor with ankylosing spondylitis. This CDR3 reads CASSLMSSGRSTDTQYF. CDR3 bases: TGCGCCAGCAGCTTGATGTCTAGCGGGAGAAGCACAGATACGCAGTATTTT.